This T cell receptor (beta chain) was sequenced for a study of T-cell memory formation after mild COVID-19. Overall study findings and caveats: Some clones that responded were present in memory (sampled pre-infection), which suggests cross-reactive memory joined. Clones which contracted sat mainly in CM and EM if CD4+, and in EMRA if CD8+. Whether day 37 second-wave clones are SARS-CoV-2-specific was not confirmed.

This clonotype was observed a few times. No antigen is known for it. A 5'RACE reaction primed in the constant segment made cDNA libraries of TCR alpha and TCR beta, and these carried sample barcodes and UMIs. MiXCR was run by TCRdb on the 5' RACE reads, yielding one entry per CDR3 protein. In the table there are about 470,000 distinct CDR3 sequences, about 18% of which are singletons. This receptor was identified in an adult woman who had mild COVID-19 (a few samples of this study predate the infection). Cell type and time point are not known. The sample taken for sequencing was PBMCs or a T cell subset sorted from them (not recorded which).

The CDR3 bases are TGTGCCAGCAGCACCCTGGTAGCGGGAGGCAATGAGCAGTTCTTC. Protein product: CASSTLVAGGNEQFF. The chain recombines TRBV7-9 with TRBJ2-1, with 10 positions matching TRBD2. J lost 6 bases, V lost 5 bases, and 7 bases had no gene match. The CDR3 is 15 residues long. CDR1 is SEHNR and CDR2 is FQNEAQ in the germline V gene (reference sequence).